This TCR beta chain stems from a study of cytomegalovirus exposure and HLA in healthy donors. The donors comprised healthy bone marrow donors. Findings and limits, study-wide: A later analysis linked a missense DCLRE1C variant to TCR beta V- and J-gene trimming. In vitro testing confirmed a few CMV-associated chains as specific for CMV antigens. Presence/absence comparisons presumed near-even sequencing depth among donors.

Germline V gives CDR1 SGHRS, CDR2 YFSETQ. CDR3 length: 14 residues. Trimming cost V 0 bases and J 6 bases, with 10 bases left between them. PCR was performed using 60 Vbeta and 13 Jbeta primers. Profiled with immunoSEQ multiplex PCR; TCRdb holds only in-frame clones, not every one. The sample has roughly 62,000 clones, and its top ten clones hold 2.1%. Turning to this clone: Its specificity is unknown.

Material for sequencing was PBMCs. The chain employs TRBV5-1 and TRBJ2-1; D remains unclear. This TCR derives from a woman between 18 and 30 years old in good health and CMV-seronegative. The CDR3 DNA reads TGCGCCAGCAGCTTGGTGACTGCCACCAATGAGCAGTTCTTC. This codes for CASSLVTATNEQFF.